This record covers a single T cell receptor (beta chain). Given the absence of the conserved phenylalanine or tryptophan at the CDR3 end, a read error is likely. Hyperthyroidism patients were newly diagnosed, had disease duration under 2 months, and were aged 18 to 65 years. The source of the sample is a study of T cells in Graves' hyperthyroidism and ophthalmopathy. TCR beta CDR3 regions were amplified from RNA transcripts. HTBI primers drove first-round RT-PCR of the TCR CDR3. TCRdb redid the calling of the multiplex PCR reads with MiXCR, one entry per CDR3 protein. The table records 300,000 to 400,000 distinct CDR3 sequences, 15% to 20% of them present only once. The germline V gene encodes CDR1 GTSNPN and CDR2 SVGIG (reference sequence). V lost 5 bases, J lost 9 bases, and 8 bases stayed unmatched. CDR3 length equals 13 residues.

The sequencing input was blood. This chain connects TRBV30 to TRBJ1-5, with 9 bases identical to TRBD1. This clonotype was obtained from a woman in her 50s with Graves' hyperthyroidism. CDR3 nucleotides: TGTGCCTGGGCAAGACAGGGGGAGCGGCCCCAGCATCTT. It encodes CAWARQGERPQHL.